This T cell receptor (beta chain) was profiled in a study of T cell responses to AZD1222 COVID-19 vaccine. The study pooled second doses at about 4 or about 12 weeks. The assay was immunoSEQ multiplex PCR, and TCRdb's table has in-frame clones only and misses some. The sample includes 180,000 or so clones, 90% to 95% seen only once; the top ten take more than 1.5%. V shed 5 bases and J shed 0 bases, with 11 bases lying between them. CDR3 length: 15 amino acids. Germline CDR1 LNHDA, CDR2 SQIVND (reference sequence). V usage is TRBV19 and J usage is TRBJ1-5, with D unresolved. The source is an adult who received the AZD1222 COVID-19 vaccine. The sequences come from peripheral blood, collected 28 days after the second AZD1222 dose. The CDR3 loop is CASSWAGYSNQPQHF. The CDR3 coding sequence is TGTGCCAGTAGTTGGGCCGGATATAGCAATCAGCCCCAGCATTTT.